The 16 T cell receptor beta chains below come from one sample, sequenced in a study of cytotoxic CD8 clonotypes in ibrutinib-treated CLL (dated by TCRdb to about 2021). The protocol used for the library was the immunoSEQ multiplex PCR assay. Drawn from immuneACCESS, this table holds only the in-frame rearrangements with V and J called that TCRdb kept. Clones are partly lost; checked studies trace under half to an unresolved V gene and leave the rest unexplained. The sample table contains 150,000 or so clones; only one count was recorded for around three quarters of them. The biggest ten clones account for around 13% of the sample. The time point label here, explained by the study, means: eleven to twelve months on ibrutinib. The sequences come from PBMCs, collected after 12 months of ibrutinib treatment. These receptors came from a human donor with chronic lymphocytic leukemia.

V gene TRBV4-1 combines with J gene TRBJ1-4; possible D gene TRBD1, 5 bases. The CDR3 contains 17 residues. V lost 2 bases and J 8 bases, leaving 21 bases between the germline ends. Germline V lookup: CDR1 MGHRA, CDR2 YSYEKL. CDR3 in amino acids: CASSQSGTTIETEKLFF. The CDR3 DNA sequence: TGCGCCAGCAGCCAAAGCGGGACCACGATCGAGACGGAAAAACTGTTTTTT.

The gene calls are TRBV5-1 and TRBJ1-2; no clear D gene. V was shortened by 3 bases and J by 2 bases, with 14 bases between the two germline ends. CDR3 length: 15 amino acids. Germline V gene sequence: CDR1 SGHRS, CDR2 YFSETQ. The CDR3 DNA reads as TGCGCCAGCAGCTCCTCGACAAGTTCCAACTATGGCTACACCTTC. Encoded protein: CASSSSTSSNYGYTF.

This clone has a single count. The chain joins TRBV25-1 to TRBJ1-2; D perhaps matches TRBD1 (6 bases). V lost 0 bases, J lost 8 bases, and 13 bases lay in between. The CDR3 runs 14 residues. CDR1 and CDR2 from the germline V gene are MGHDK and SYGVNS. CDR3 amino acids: CASSEYWGHRGYTF. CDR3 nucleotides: TGTGCCAGCAGTGAATATTGGGGGCACCGGGGCTACACCTTC.

This chain's CDR3 is CARFRGLLSGSPHEQYF. CDR3 DNA: TGTGCCCGCTTTAGGGGCCTATTAAGCGGGAGTCCCCACGAGCAGTACTTC. The chain recombines TRBV6-4 with TRBJ2-7, with TRBD2 matching 8 bases. Germline CDR1 MRHNA, CDR2 SNTAGT. There are 17 residues in the CDR3. Losses at the gene ends were 11 bases for V and 5 bases for J; bases not matched to a gene: 23.

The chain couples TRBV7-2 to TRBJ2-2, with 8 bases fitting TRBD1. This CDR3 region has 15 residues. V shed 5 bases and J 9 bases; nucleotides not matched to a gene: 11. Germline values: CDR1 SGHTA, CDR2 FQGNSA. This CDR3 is CASSLGTGGLRELFF. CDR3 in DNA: TGTGCCAGCAGCCTCGGGACAGGAGGGCTCCGGGAGCTGTTTTTT.

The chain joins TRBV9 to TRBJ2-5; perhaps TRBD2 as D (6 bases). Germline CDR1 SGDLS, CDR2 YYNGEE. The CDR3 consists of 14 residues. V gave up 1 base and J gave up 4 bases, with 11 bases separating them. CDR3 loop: CASSVYGGRETQYF. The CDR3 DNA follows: TGTGCCAGCAGCGTATACGGGGGTCGAGAGACCCAGTACTTC.

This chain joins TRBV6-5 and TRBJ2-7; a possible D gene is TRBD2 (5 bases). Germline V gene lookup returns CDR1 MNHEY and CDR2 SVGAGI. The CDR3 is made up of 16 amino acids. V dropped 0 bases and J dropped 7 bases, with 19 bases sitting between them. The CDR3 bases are TGTGCCAGCAGTTACTCGTTAGCGCCAGTTTTGGGAGAGCAGTACTTC. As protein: CASSYSLAPVLGEQYF.

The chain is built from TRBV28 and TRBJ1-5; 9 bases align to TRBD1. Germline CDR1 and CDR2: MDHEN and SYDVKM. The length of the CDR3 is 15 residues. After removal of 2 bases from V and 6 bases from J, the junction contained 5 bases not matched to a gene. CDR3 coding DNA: TGTGCCAGCAGTTTAGGGGGACAGGGAATTCAGCCCCAGCATTTT. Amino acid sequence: CASSLGGQGIQPQHF.

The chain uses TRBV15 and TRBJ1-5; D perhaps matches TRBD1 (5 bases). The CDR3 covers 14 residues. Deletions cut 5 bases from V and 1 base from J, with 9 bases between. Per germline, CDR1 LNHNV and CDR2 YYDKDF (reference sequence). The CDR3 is CATSAGVSNQPQHF. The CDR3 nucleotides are TGTGCCACCAGCGCGGGGGTGAGCAATCAGCCCCAGCATTTT.

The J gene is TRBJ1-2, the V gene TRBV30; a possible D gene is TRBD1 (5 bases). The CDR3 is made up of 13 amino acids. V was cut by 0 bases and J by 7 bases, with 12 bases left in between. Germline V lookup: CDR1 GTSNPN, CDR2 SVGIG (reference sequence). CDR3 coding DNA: TGTGCCTGGAGTGTAGGGCAGGGCTCTGGCTACACCTTC. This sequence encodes CAWSVGQGSGYTF. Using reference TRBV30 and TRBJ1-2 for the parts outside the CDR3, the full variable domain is SQTIHQWPATLVQPVGSPLSLECTVEGTSNPNLYWYRQAAGRGLQLLFYSVGIGQISSEVPQNLSASRPQDRQFILSSKKLLLSDSGFYLCAWSVGQGSGYTFGSGTRLTVV.

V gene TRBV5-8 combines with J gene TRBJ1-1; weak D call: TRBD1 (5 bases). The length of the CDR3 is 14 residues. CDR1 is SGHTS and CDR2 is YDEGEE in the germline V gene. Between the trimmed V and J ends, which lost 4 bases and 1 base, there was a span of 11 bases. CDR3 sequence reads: CASSQLGGNTEAFF. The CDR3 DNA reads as TGTGCCAGCAGCCAACTCGGGGGGAACACTGAAGCTTTCTTT. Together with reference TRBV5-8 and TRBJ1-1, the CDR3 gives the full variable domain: EAGVTQSPTHLIKTRGQQATLRCSPISGHTSVYWYQQALGLGLQFLLWYDEGEERNRGNFPPRFSGRQFPNYSSELNVNALELEDSALYLCASSQLGGNTEAFFGQGTRLTVV.

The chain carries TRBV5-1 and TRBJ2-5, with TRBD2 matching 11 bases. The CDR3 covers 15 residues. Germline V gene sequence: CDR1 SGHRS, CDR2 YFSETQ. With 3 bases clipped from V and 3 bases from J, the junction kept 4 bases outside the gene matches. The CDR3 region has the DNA TGCGCCAGCAGCTCGGGACTAGCGGACGAAGAGACCCAGTACTTC. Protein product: CASSSGLADEETQYF.

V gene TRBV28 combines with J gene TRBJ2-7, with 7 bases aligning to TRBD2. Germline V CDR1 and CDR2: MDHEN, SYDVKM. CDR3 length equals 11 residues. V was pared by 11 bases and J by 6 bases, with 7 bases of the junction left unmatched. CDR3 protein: CAGGSPREQYF. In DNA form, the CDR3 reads TGTGCCGGCGGGAGTCCGCGCGAGCAGTACTTC.

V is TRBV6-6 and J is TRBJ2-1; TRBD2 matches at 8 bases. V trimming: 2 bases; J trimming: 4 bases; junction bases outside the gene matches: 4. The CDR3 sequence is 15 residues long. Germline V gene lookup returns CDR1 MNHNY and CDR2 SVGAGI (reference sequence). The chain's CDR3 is CASSYSGSLYNEQFF. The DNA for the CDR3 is TGTGCCAGCAGTTACAGCGGGAGCCTATACAATGAGCAGTTCTTC.

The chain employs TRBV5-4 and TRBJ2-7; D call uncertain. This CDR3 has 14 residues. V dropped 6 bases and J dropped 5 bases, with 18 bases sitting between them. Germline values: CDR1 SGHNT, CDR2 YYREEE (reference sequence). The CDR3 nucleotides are TGTGCCAGCAAATCCGCAGCGAACCTAGACGAGCAGTACTTC. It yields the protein CASKSAANLDEQYF.

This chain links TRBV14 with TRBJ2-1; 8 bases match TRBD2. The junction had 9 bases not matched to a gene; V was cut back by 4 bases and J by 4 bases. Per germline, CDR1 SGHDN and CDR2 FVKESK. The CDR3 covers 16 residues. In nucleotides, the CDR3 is TGTGCCAGCAGCCCCCGGACTAGCAGGGGTTACAATGAGCAGTTCTTC. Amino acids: CASSPRTSRGYNEQFF. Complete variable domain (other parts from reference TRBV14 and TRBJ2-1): EAGVTQFPSHSVIEKGQTVTLRCDPISGHDNLYWYRRVMGKEIKFLLHFVKESKQDESGMPNNRFLAERTGGTYSTLKVQPAELEDSGVYFCASSPRTSRGYNEQFFGPGTRLTVL.